Listed below are T cell receptor beta chains from one sample, sequenced in a study of ipilimumab plus nivolumab after autologous stem cell transplantation. Method: immunoSEQ multiplex PCR; TCRdb's copy keeps in-frame clones and lacks some. Found here are approximately 9,000 clones, about two thirds of them singletons; the top ten hold roughly 17%. Sequences were derived from PBMCs, sampled in a trial of ipilimumab plus nivolumab as post-transplant consolidation. The receptors were gathered from a female donor with multiple myeloma. Both conserved end residues are part of each CDR3. A D gene is named only where the DNA matches it firmly. Clone size is given for some rows only: seen once, a few or many times, or a class if the clone is expanded.

clone_size	d_call	v_call	j_call	cdr3_length	cdr3_aa	cdr3_nt
.	TRBD1	TRBV6-5	TRBJ2-1	15	CASNRDSPNRNEQFF	TGTGCCAGCAACCGGGACAGCCCCAACCGAAATGAGCAGTTCTTC
.	.	TRBV28	TRBJ1-3	15	CASSEDSARGNTIYF	TGTGCCAGCAGCGAGGACAGCGCAAGGGGAAACACCATATATTTT
.	.	TRBV19	TRBJ2-6	16	CASSVSLVSGANVLTF	TGTGCCAGTTCAGTAAGCCTCGTGTCTGGGGCCAACGTCCTGACTTTC
few	.	TRBV29-1	TRBJ1-2	13	CSVISSGVEGYTF	TGCAGCGTGATTTCTTCAGGGGTAGAGGGCTACACCTTC
.	.	TRBV7-3	TRBJ2-1	14	CASSHGEAYNEQFF	TGTGCCAGCAGCCACGGGGAGGCTTACAATGAGCAGTTCTTC
.	TRBD2	TRBV27	TRBJ2-1	13	CASGTSVYNEQFF	TGTGCCAGCGGGACTAGCGTATACAATGAGCAGTTCTTC
.	.	TRBV28	TRBJ1-4	15	CASSFRERVGEKLFF	TGTGCCAGCAGTTTTCGGGAGAGGGTGGGTGAAAAACTGTTTTTT
.	TRBD1	TRBV5-1	TRBJ1-4	16	CASSLAKTGGGEKLFF	TGCGCCAGCAGCTTGGCGAAGACAGGGGGGGGTGAAAAACTGTTTTTT
once	TRBD1	TRBV27	TRBJ1-1	14	CASSPQGAYTEAFF	TGTGCCAGCAGTCCCCAGGGGGCATACACTGAAGCTTTCTTT
.	.	TRBV19	TRBJ1-1	11	CASITHTEAFF	TGTGCCAGTATTACCCACACTGAAGCTTTCTTT
.	TRBD2	TRBV19	TRBJ2-3	16	CASSMPSGSRADTQYF	TGTGCCAGTAGTATGCCTAGCGGGAGTCGGGCAGATACGCAGTATTTT
few	.	TRBV27	TRBJ2-7	14	CASSFAGSSYEQYF	TGTGCCAGCAGTTTTGCGGGAAGCTCCTACGAGCAGTACTTC
few	.	TRBV7-9	TRBJ1-2	14	CASRPRDGTSGYTF	TGTGCCAGCAGGCCACGGGACGGTACTTCAGGCTACACCTTC
.	TRBD1	TRBV5-1	TRBJ1-1	16	CASSGQGAIGNTEAFF	TGCGCCAGCAGTGGGCAGGGGGCGATCGGGAACACTGAAGCTTTCTTT
.	.	TRBV6-4	TRBJ1-1	14	CASSSQGSNTEAFF	TGTGCCAGCAGCTCCCAGGGATCTAACACTGAAGCTTTCTTT
.	TRBD1	TRBV27	TRBJ1-1	14	CASSFDREGAEAFF	TGTGCCAGCAGTTTCGACAGGGAGGGGGCTGAAGCTTTCTTT
.	.	TRBV19	TRBJ1-5	17	CASSPGTSLTSNQPQHF	TGTGCCAGTAGTCCCGGGACATCGTTGACGAGCAATCAGCCCCAGCATTTT
.	TRBD1	TRBV7-9	TRBJ1-2	15	CASSPAGGLGYGYTF	TGTGCCAGCAGCCCGGCAGGGGGCTTAGGCTATGGCTACACCTTC
few	.	TRBV7-9	TRBJ1-6	12	CASSLGRRARYF	TGTGCCAGCAGCCTCGGTCGACGGGCGAGGTACTTT
.	.	TRBV7-3	TRBJ1-1	13	CASSNPVNTEAFF	TGTGCCAGCAGCAACCCCGTGAACACTGAAGCTTTCTTT
.	.	TRBV6-5	TRBJ2-3	15	CASSYASGTPDTQYF	TGTGCCAGCAGTTACGCCTCAGGGACCCCAGATACGCAGTATTTT
few	.	TRBV25-1	TRBJ1-1	14	CASSERPGNSEAFF	TGTGCCAGCAGTGAGCGACCGGGGAATTCTGAAGCTTTCTTT
large	.	TRBV7-9	TRBJ1-4	15	CASSLKGTFLGKLFF	TGTGCCAGCAGCTTAAAGGGGACCTTTTTGGGAAAACTGTTTTTT
once	.	TRBV11-2	TRBJ1-1	11	CASSSSTEAFF	TGTGCCAGCAGCTCTAGCACTGAAGCTTTCTTT
.	.	TRBV6-4	TRBJ2-2	14	CASSDRSDPGELFF	TGTGCCAGCAGTGACCGTAGCGACCCCGGGGAGCTGTTTTTT
.	.	TRBV18	TRBJ2-7	11	CASSTTHEQYF	TGTGCCAGCTCAACAACCCACGAGCAGTACTTC
.	TRBD2	TRBV9	TRBJ2-1	17	CASSVDLVTGGGNEQFF	TGTGCCAGCAGCGTAGATCTGGTGACGGGAGGGGGAAATGAGCAGTTCTTC
.	TRBD1	TRBV19	TRBJ1-5	17	CASTRNQGGYSNQPQHF	TGTGCCAGTACCAGAAATCAGGGGGGATATAGCAATCAGCCCCAGCATTTT
.	.	TRBV20-1	TRBJ2-5	11	CSALQQETQYF	TGCAGTGCGTTACAGCAAGAGACCCAGTACTTC
once	.	TRBV7-2	TRBJ2-3	15	CASSLDRTRTDTQYF	TGTGCCAGCAGCCTTGACAGGACGCGCACAGATACGCAGTATTTT
.	.	TRBV2	TRBJ1-5	13	CASTDIRSQPQHF	TGTGCCAGCACCGATATAAGGAGTCAGCCCCAGCATTTT
.	TRBD2	TRBV5-5	TRBJ2-1	16	CASRTEGGSSYNEQFF	TGTGCCAGCAGAACGGAAGGCGGGAGCTCCTACAATGAGCAGTTCTTC
.	TRBD2	TRBV11-2	TRBJ2-7	15	CASSLGSSGTYEQYF	TGTGCCAGCAGCTTAGGGTCTAGCGGTACCTACGAGCAGTACTTC
.	TRBD2	TRBV5-1	TRBJ2-1	14	CASSFGLADNEQFF	TGCGCCAGCAGCTTCGGACTAGCGGACAATGAGCAGTTCTTC
.	.	TRBV27	TRBJ2-3	12	CASSFPADTQYF	TGTGCCAGCAGTTTCCCCGCAGATACGCAGTATTTT
few	TRBD1	TRBV6-5	TRBJ2-6	15	CASTKDRAGANVLTF	TGTGCCAGCACCAAGGACAGGGCGGGGGCCAACGTCCTGACTTTC
.	TRBD2	TRBV19	TRBJ2-1	15	CATRSGTSGRNEQFF	TGTGCCACCCGCTCCGGGACTAGCGGGAGGAATGAGCAGTTCTTC
once	.	TRBV2	TRBJ1-2	15	CASSPRLGTAYGYTF	TGTGCCAGCAGCCCCCGTCTGGGGACGGCGTATGGCTACACCTTC
.	.	TRBV6-5	TRBJ2-7	10	CASRKGEQYF	TGTGCCAGTAGAAAGGGGGAGCAGTACTTC
.	TRBD1	TRBV18	TRBJ1-5	19	CASSPIDRAEGSSNQPQHF	TGTGCCAGCTCACCTATCGACAGGGCTGAGGGATCCAGCAATCAGCCCCAGCATTTT
once	TRBD1	TRBV6-4	TRBJ2-1	18	CASSAASGQGSQYNEQFF	TGTGCCAGCAGTGCCGCAAGCGGACAGGGATCCCAATACAATGAGCAGTTCTTC
.	.	TRBV10-3	TRBJ1-6	15	CAISEAGAGNSPLHF	TGTGCCATCAGTGAGGCAGGGGCAGGTAATTCACCCCTCCACTTT
.	TRBD1	TRBV19	TRBJ1-6	16	CASSTRGQGSDSPLHF	TGTGCCAGTAGTACCCGAGGACAGGGGTCCGATTCACCCCTCCACTTT
.	TRBD1	TRBV6-5	TRBJ2-1	15	CASSQGQSLYNEQFF	TGTGCCAGCAGTCAGGGACAGTCTCTATACAATGAGCAGTTCTTC
.	.	TRBV7-9	TRBJ2-1	15	CASSLGFNPVNEQFF	TGTGCCAGCAGCTTAGGATTTAACCCCGTCAATGAGCAGTTCTTC
.	.	TRBV19	TRBJ1-4	14	CASSGRQGSEKLFF	TGTGCCAGTAGTGGCCGGCAGGGAAGTGAAAAACTGTTTTTT
few	TRBD1	TRBV5-1	TRBJ1-4	15	CASSLRPGQGAKLFF	TGCGCCAGCAGCTTACGACCGGGACAGGGGGCCAAACTGTTTTTT
.	TRBD1	TRBV4-3	TRBJ1-2	14	CASSRTDRVDGYTF	TGCGCCAGCAGCCGAACTGACAGGGTTGATGGCTACACCTTC
once	TRBD2	TRBV11-3	TRBJ2-2	14	CASSARTSGGELFF	TGTGCCAGCAGCGCCCGGACTAGTGGCGGGGAGCTGTTTTTT
.	.	TRBV27	TRBJ2-5	14	CASSSLGFQETQYF	TGTGCCAGCAGTTCTTTAGGGTTCCAAGAGACCCAGTACTTC
.	.	TRBV27	TRBJ1-2	15	CASSLGVNGGYGYTF	TGTGCCAGCAGTTTAGGGGTTAATGGGGGTTATGGCTACACCTTC
.	.	TRBV7-6	TRBJ2-1	15	CASSLQAPLGYEQFF	TGTGCCAGCAGCTTACAAGCCCCCCTAGGTTACGAGCAGTTCTTC
few	.	TRBV5-1	TRBJ2-7	14	CASSLTPEIYEQYF	TGCGCCAGCAGCTTGACACCGGAGATTTACGAGCAGTACTTC
.	.	TRBV5-4	TRBJ2-6	14	CASARWSGANVLTF	TGTGCCAGCGCCAGGTGGTCTGGGGCCAACGTCCTGACTTTC
.	TRBD1	TRBV6-5	TRBJ2-5	15	CASSRTGVSRETQYF	TGTGCCAGCAGCCGCACAGGGGTTTCGAGGGAGACCCAGTACTTC